Included here is one T cell receptor (beta chain) sequence, with context. Its antigen remains unknown. The CDR3 is made up of 18 amino acids. In the PCR, 60 Vbeta and 13 Jbeta primers were used. Under the authors' procedure: In a later analysis, the count reached some 83 million unique TCR beta chains, with about 12 million shared. Measured with immunoSEQ multiplex PCR; TCRdb has only the in-frame clones, and not every one. V and J calls and clone size are copied from that table; D and trimming were computed from the DNA. The sample records 100,000 to 150,000 clones, around 80% being singletons. The sample comes from a study of cytomegalovirus exposure and HLA in healthy donors. Regarding the study as a whole: It is likely that the observed cluster of highly shared sequence variants was a sequencing artifact. TRBV6-2, TRBV6-3 and some other V segments were unresolvable in 87-base-pair reads. Clonal expansion, a later analysis showed, was greater in HLA-associated TCR beta chains than in equally common others.

The origin of this receptor is a woman in her 30s in good health and CMV-seronegative. The genes are TRBV21-1 and TRBJ2-3; no check of the table's D call, TRBD2, against the DNA was made. TRBV21-1 is classified as a pseudogene. Sequencing used PBMCs. The DNA for the CDR3 is TGTGCCAGCAGCAAAGCCTCGGGAGCGGGGGGCCCGATGGATACGCAGTATTTT. Translated: CASSKASGAGGPMDTQYF.